This T cell receptor (beta chain) is from a study of PD-L1 blockade in urothelial cancer. Study at large: Intravenous atezolizumab, 1,200 mg every 3 weeks, was begun by patients at some point between 2013 and 2014. Prior chemotherapy in patients spanned 0 to 3 regimens. Analyses used blood from 3 weeks (second dose) and 6 weeks after treatment start. Blood samples had a median of 141,255 T cells, roughly 76,000 unique TCRs, and clonality roughly 0.08.

CDR3 length equals 14 residues. Germline lookup yields CDR1 SGHDT and CDR2 YYEEEE. Trimming stripped 0 bases from V and 6 bases from J, with 12 bases between. The time point here: peripheral blood 6 weeks after treatment start. This table comes from immunoSEQ multiplex PCR, and its TCRdb copy is limited to in-frame clones, with some not included. The sample consists of over 100,000 clones, under 95% of them appearing once. Material: PBMCs, obtained around atezolizumab (anti-PD-L1) treatment. The chain uses TRBV5-6 and TRBJ1-1; D uncertain. This TCR came from a man aged 55 to 70 with urothelial cancer. In nucleotides, the CDR3 is TGTGCCAGCAGCTTGGCGGGGATTACGGCTGAAGCTTTCTTT. It encodes CASSLAGITAEAFF.